One sample yielded the 3 T cell receptor beta chains listed below, sequenced in a study of shared clonotypes between healthy human individuals. Sequenced by immunoSEQ multiplex PCR; TCRdb stores in-frame clones only, minus some. The data show fewer than 550,000 clones, 75% to 80% seen once. Sequenced material: PBMCs. The receptors were sampled from a woman aged 40 to 55 in good health. Some clones in this sample may be carry-over from other donors' samples.

The chain uses TRBV18 and TRBJ1-2, with D unresolved. The germline V and J ends were trimmed by 2 bases and 0 bases, with 10 bases remaining between them. This CDR3 has 15 residues. CDR1 and CDR2 from the germline V gene are KGHSH and LQKENI. CDR3 amino acids: CASSPSPEANYGYTF. As DNA, the CDR3 is TGTGCCAGCTCACCAAGCCCGGAAGCTAACTATGGCTACACCTTC.

V usage is TRBV18 and J usage is TRBJ1-4, with D possibly being TRBD1 (6 bases). CDR3 size: 15 residues. Between the trimmed V and J ends, which lost 0 bases and 8 bases, there was a span of 13 bases. Germline CDR1 and CDR2: KGHSH and LQKENI. CDR3 sequence reads: CASSPPAQGGEKLFF. As DNA, the CDR3 is TGTGCCAGCTCACCACCGGCACAGGGTGGGGAAAAACTGTTTTTT.

V gene TRBV12-5 combines with J gene TRBJ2-1; D is uncertain. Germline values: CDR1 LGHNT, CDR2 FRNRAP. Trimming cost V 0 bases and J 9 bases, with 9 bases left between them. This CDR3 has 13 amino acids. DNA for the CDR3: TGTGCTAGTGGTTTGGTCCACCTGGGTGAGCAGTTCTTC. Amino acids: CASGLVHLGEQFF.